This T cell receptor beta chain was recovered during a study of identifying expanded T cells in peripheral blood. Whole-study results and caveats: Differentially abundant clones: about 1.2 between replicates, 15 to 17 at two to three weeks, 18 to 20 at four. Two-week clone count variance significantly increased as total template count grew.

Germline values: CDR1 SGHDN, CDR2 FVKESK. V lost 5 bases and J lost 2, with 18 bases in between. CDR3 size: 16 residues. No infections or other immune events were documented during collection. Here immunoSEQ multiplex PCR was the method, and the copy in TCRdb shows in-frame clones only, minus some. The data show about 130,000 clones, with approximately 86% seen just once and around 8.4% held by the top ten. With respect to this clone: Its antigen is still unknown.

This chain connects TRBV14 to TRBJ1-1, with D unresolved. This sequence was found in a person between 18 and 75 years old in good health. Sequences were obtained from blood. The CDR3 coding sequence is TGTGCCAGCAGCAGAAAATTTCAGAGACTAAACACTGAAGCTTTCTTT. Translation: CASSRKFQRLNTEAFF.